The rows below give T cell receptor beta chains drawn from one sample of a study of CD8 T cells in Susac syndrome. TCRdb redid the calling of the immunoSEQ multiplex PCR reads with MiXCR, one entry per CDR3 protein. This sample yields about 120,000 distinct CDR3 sequences, of which around 93% are seen a single time; roughly 0.12% belongs to the top ten. The specimen sequenced was CD8+ T cells from PBMCs. The source of these receptors is a human donor in good health. The CDR3 runs from the conserved cysteine through the conserved F or W. D genes are given only for firm matches. The size entry is marked missing in some rows and otherwise reads once, few, many or a size class.

TRBV5-1	TRBJ2-3	TRBD2	-	19	CASSLSHSGSGGATDTQYF	TGCGCCAGCAGCCTTTCTCACTCGGGTAGCGGGGGGGCTACAGATACGCAGTATTTT
TRBV9	TRBJ2-1	-	-	14	CASSVVPGYDEQFF	TGTGCCAGCAGCGTAGTTCCGGGGTACGATGAGCAGTTCTTC
TRBV20-1	TRBJ2-3	-	-	15	CSARSASERTDTQYF	TGCAGTGCTAGATCGGCTAGCGAGCGCACAGATACGCAGTATTTT
TRBV7-9	TRBJ1-2	-	-	16	CASSSPPGLAFYGYTF	TGTGCCAGCAGCTCGCCACCGGGACTTGCCTTCTATGGCTACACCTTC
TRBV20-1	TRBJ2-5	TRBD2	-	15	CSANGLAAEQETQYF	TGCAGTGCCAACGGGCTAGCGGCGGAACAAGAGACCCAGTACTTC
TRBV19	TRBJ2-2	TRBD2	once	15	CASSMSSGTFGELFF	TGTGCCAGTAGTATGAGTAGCGGGACCTTCGGGGAGCTGTTTTTT
TRBV6-2/TRBV6-3	TRBJ2-7	-	-	11	CASSYFYEQYF	TGTGCCAGCAGTTACTTCTACGAGCAGTACTTC
TRBV6-2/TRBV6-3	TRBJ2-5	-	-	16	CASSYSSGNLQETQYF	TGTGCCAGCAGTTATTCGTCGGGAAACCTCCAAGAGACCCAGTACTTC
TRBV5-1	TRBJ2-7	-	-	14	CASSWRSNSYEQYF	TGCGCCAGCAGCTGGCGGTCGAACTCCTACGAGCAGTACTTC
TRBV9	TRBJ1-2	-	-	12	CASRRVDYGYTF	TGTGCCAGTCGGAGGGTTGACTATGGCTACACCTTC
TRBV5-1	TRBJ2-6	-	-	18	CASSSYRDGSSGANVLTF	TGCGCCAGCAGCTCCTACCGGGACGGAAGCTCTGGGGCCAACGTCCTGACTTTC
TRBV6-5	TRBJ2-7	-	-	11	CASRSPYEQYF	TGTGCCAGCAGGTCCCCCTACGAGCAGTACTTC
TRBV7-8	TRBJ2-2	TRBD2	-	14	CASSLAGGSGELFF	TGTGCCAGCAGCTTAGCGGGAGGGTCCGGGGAGCTGTTTTTT
TRBV4-3	TRBJ2-1	-	once	14	CASSPGGRQNEQFF	TGCGCCAGCAGCCCCGGCGGTAGACAAAATGAGCAGTTCTTC
TRBV6-2/TRBV6-3	TRBJ1-5	-	-	15	CASSPRGDNNQPQHF	TGTGCCAGCAGTCCCCGGGGGGATAACAATCAGCCCCAGCATTTT
TRBV19	TRBJ1-2	TRBD1	-	12	CASSDRGLGYTF	TGTGCCAGTAGCGACAGGGGGCTCGGCTACACCTTC
TRBV6-2/TRBV6-3	TRBJ2-2	-	-	15	CARITGGSNTGELFF	TGTGCCAGAATAACCGGGGGCTCGAACACCGGGGAGCTGTTTTTT
TRBV7-2	TRBJ2-1	-	-	14	CASREAPVGNEQFF	TGTGCCAGCAGAGAGGCGCCAGTGGGAAATGAGCAGTTCTTC
TRBV18	TRBJ1-1	-	-	14	CASSPPQLNTEAFF	TGTGCCAGCTCACCACCGCAACTGAACACTGAAGCTTTCTTT
TRBV20-1	TRBJ2-1	-	-	13	CSASRGRKNEQFF	TGCAGTGCTAGTCGGGGGAGGAAAAATGAGCAGTTCTTC
TRBV7-2	TRBJ2-1	TRBD2	once	19	CASRAPGLAGGESVNEQFF	TGTGCCAGCAGAGCTCCGGGACTAGCGGGAGGGGAGTCAGTAAATGAGCAGTTCTTC
TRBV6-1	TRBJ1-2	TRBD1	-	15	CASSKRPGQGSGYTF	TGTGCCAGCAGTAAGCGACCGGGACAGGGCTCTGGCTACACCTTC
TRBV2	TRBJ2-3	TRBD2	few	13	CASRAGTTDTQYF	TGTGCCAGCAGAGCGGGGACCACAGATACGCAGTATTTT
TRBV25-1	TRBJ1-1	TRBD1	-	18	CASSLRGDRRTRNTEAFF	TGTGCCAGCAGTCTAAGGGGGGACAGGCGGACTCGAAACACTGAAGCTTTCTTT
TRBV27	TRBJ2-7	TRBD1	-	16	CASSRLPGQGAYEQYF	TGTGCCAGCAGCCGACTTCCGGGACAGGGGGCCTACGAGCAGTACTTC
TRBV3-1	TRBJ2-1	-	-	15	CASSQVSGVDNEQFF	TGTGCCAGCAGCCAAGTGTCAGGAGTCGACAATGAGCAGTTCTTC
TRBV6-2/TRBV6-3	TRBJ2-1	TRBD1	once	13	CASRPTGGGEQFF	TGTGCCAGCAGGCCCACAGGGGGAGGTGAGCAGTTCTTC
TRBV5-1	TRBJ2-1	TRBD2	-	16	CASSSGLAGAYNEQFF	TGCGCCAGCAGCTCGGGACTAGCGGGGGCGTACAATGAGCAGTTCTTC
TRBV3-1	TRBJ1-5	-	-	13	CASSLSRDQPQHF	TGTGCCAGCAGCCTTTCCAGGGATCAGCCCCAGCATTTT
TRBV6-5	TRBJ2-7	TRBD1	-	15	CASRSRDRGVYEQYF	TGTGCCAGCAGATCCCGGGACAGGGGGGTATACGAGCAGTACTTC
TRBV6-6	TRBJ2-7	TRBD2	-	13	CAISGTSGSGQYF	TGTGCCATCTCCGGGACTAGCGGGTCCGGGCAGTACTTC
TRBV6-2/TRBV6-3	TRBJ2-7	-	-	12	CASSYLAYEQYF	TGTGCCAGCAGTTACCTTGCCTACGAGCAGTACTTC
TRBV6-4	TRBJ2-1	TRBD2	-	17	CASSKLGLAEGGNEQFF	TGTGCCAGCAGTAAACTCGGACTAGCGGAGGGGGGTAATGAGCAGTTCTTC
TRBV7-9	TRBJ1-1	-	-	14	CASSGMDLNTEAFF	TGTGCCAGCAGCGGCATGGACCTGAACACTGAAGCTTTCTTT
TRBV6-4	TRBJ2-3	TRBD1	-	15	CASSDSTGGADTQYF	TGTGCCAGCAGTGACTCGACAGGGGGCGCAGATACGCAGTATTTT
TRBV6-5	TRBJ2-4	TRBD2	-	19	CASSLGPSGAQGGSNIQYF	TGTGCCAGCAGTTTGGGCCCTAGCGGGGCCCAGGGGGGTTCAAACATTCAGTACTTC